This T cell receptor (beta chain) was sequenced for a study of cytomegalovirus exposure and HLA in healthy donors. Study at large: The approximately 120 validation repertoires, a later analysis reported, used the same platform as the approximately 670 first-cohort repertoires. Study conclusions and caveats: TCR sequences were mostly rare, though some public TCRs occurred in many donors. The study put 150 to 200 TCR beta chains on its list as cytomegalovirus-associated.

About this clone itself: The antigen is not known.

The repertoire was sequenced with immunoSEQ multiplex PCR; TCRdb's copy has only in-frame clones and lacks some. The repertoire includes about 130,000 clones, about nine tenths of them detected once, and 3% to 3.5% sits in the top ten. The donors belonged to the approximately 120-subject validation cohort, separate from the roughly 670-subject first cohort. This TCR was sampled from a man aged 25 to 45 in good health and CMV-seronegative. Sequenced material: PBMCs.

Written as DNA, the CDR3 is TGTGCCAGCAGCTTAACCCCGGACAGGGGATACAATGAGCAGTTCTTC. Its translation: CASSLTPDRGYNEQFF. The chain links TRBV7-3 to TRBJ2-1; 9 bases match TRBD1. CDR1 is SGHTA, CDR2 FQGTGA, per germline. There are 16 residues in the CDR3. The trim removed 0 bases at V and 4 bases at J, leaving 4 bases unmatched. The complete variable domain, with remaining parts taken from reference TRBV7-3 and TRBJ2-1, reads GAGVSQTPSNKVTEKGKYVELRCDPISGHTALYWYRQSLGQGPEFLIYFQGTGAADDSGLPNDRFFAVRPEGSVSTLKIQRTERGDSAVYLCASSLTPDRGYNEQFFGPGTRLTVL.